These 9 T cell receptor beta chains share one sample of origin, sequenced in a study of patients and donors after allogeneic stem cell transplantation. One entry per CDR3 protein results from TCRdb running MiXCR on the RT-PCR reads. Altogether 150,000 to 250,000 distinct CDR3 sequences are present, more than 35% being singletons, with the ten largest covering about 33%. The sequenced material came from blood, either unsorted or a sorted T cell fraction (not recorded which). These receptors all stem from a human donor who was either an allogeneic HSCT recipient or a stem cell or donor lymphocyte infusion donor (not recorded which). It is not recorded whose cells these are; they may come from a transplant donor.

V is TRBV6-6 and J is TRBJ1-2; D not resolved. This CDR3 comprises 13 residues. The germline V gene has CDR1 MNHNY and CDR2 SVGAGI (reference sequence). V dropped 10 bases and J dropped 2 bases, with 14 bases sitting between them. The CDR3 DNA sequence: TGTGCCATCTCAGAAGATTCAAACTATGGCTACACCTTC. Protein: CAISEDSNYGYTF.

This clonotype was picked up a small number of times. The chain has TRBV28 and TRBJ2-7; TRBD1 agrees at 7 bases. In germline, CDR1 is MDHEN, CDR2 SYDVKM. CDR3 length equals 16 residues. With V trimmed by 7 bases and J by 3 bases, 15 bases remained unmatched. This CDR3 reads CASNQAAKGAGYEQYF. The DNA for the CDR3 is TGTGCCAGCAATCAAGCTGCCAAGGGGGCAGGCTACGAGCAGTACTTC.

On this clonotype itself: The junction shows a germline mismatch at one end, possibly a read error. The gene calls are TRBV12-3 or TRBV12-4 and TRBJ1-5, with 7 positions matching TRBD1. The CDR3 runs 14 residues. The CDR3 loop is CASSWDRGDQPQHF. DNA for the CDR3: TGTGCCAGCAGTTGGGACAGAGGGGATCAGCCTCAGCATTTT.

This clonotype was counted a few times. CDR3 in amino acids: CSAPDSPEKLFF. CDR3 bases: TGCAGTGCTCCCGACAGCCCTGAAAAACTGTTTTTT. This sequence joins TRBV20-1 and TRBJ1-4; a weak D match, TRBD1 (5 bases). CDR1 and CDR2 from the germline V gene are DFQATT and SNEGSKA (reference sequence). The CDR3 sequence is 12 residues long. Trimming removed 5 bases at V and 7 bases at J, with 11 bases between.

This clonotype occurred a few times. The chain employs TRBV20-1 and TRBJ1-5; D is uncertain. CDR1 and CDR2 (germline): DFQATT, SNEGSKA (reference sequence). The CDR3 has 12 residues. CDR3 sequence (DNA): TGCAGCACCGGGGAAAGCAATCAGCCCCAGCATTTT. Its translation is CSTGESNQPQHF.

This clonotype was observed a handful of times. The chain carries TRBV29-1 and TRBJ2-7; D might be TRBD1 or TRBD2, each matching 5 bases. Germline-derived CDR1 and CDR2 are SQVTM and ANQGSEA. This CDR3 has 13 residues. Trimming took 1 base from V and 3 from J, leaving 10 bases between them. The CDR3 sequence is CSVEGQGVYEQYF. CDR3 sequence (DNA): TGCAGCGTTGAAGGGCAGGGAGTCTACGAGCAGTACTTC.

This clonotype turned up a few times. This chain joins TRBV5-1 and TRBJ1-4, with a possible D match to TRBD1 (6 bases). V was pared by 5 bases and J by 7 bases, with 18 bases between. The CDR3 has 15 amino acids. CDR1 is SGHRS and CDR2 is YFSETQ in the germline V gene. CDR3 sequence reads: CASRADVGAGEKLFF. In DNA form, the CDR3 reads TGCGCCAGCAGAGCCGATGTGGGGGCTGGTGAAAAACTGTTTTTT.

The V call is TRBV7-3, the J call TRBJ1-1; tentative D call: TRBD1 (5 bases). Germline V gene data show CDR1 as SGHTA and CDR2 as FQGTGA. The CDR3 consists of 15 residues. Trimming pared 5 bases from V and 1 base from J, leaving 14 bases between. CDR3 DNA: TGTGCCAGCAGCGCCCCCGGGACGGAGAACACTGAAGCTTTCTTT. It translates to CASSAPGTENTEAFF.

The chain links TRBV12-3 or TRBV12-4 to TRBJ1-2; 12 nucleotides agree with TRBD1. The V gene end was trimmed by 6 bases and the J gene end by 8 bases; junction bases not matched to a gene: 7. The CDR3 sequence is 14 residues long. The CDR3 coding sequence is TGTGCCAGCAGCCCGGGACAGGGGGCTAGAGGCTACACCTTC. Amino acid sequence: CASSPGQGARGYTF.